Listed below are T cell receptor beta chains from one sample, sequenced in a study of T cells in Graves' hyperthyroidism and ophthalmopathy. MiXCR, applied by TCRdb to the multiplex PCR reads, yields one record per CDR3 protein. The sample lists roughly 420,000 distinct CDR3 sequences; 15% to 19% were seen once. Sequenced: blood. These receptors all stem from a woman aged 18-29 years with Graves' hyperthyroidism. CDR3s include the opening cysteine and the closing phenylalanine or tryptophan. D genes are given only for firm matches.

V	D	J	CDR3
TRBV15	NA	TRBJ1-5	CATSRDPPYFNSNQPQHF
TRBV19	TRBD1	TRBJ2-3	CASSNTGVTDTQYF
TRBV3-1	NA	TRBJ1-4	CASSQGATNEKLFF
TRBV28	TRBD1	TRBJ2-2	CASRLQGYTGELFF
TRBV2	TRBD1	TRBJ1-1	CASSQGAGNTEAFF
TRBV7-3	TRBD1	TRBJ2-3	CASSLQGADTQYF
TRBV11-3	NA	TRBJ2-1	CASRLGRGGGNEQFF
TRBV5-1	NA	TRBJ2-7	CASSFYICSLGEDHEQYF
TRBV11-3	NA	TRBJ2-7	CASSLDPGEDEQYF
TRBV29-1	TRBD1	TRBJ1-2	CSVEEEGQGYGYTF
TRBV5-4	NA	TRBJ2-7	CASSRGPGSEQYF
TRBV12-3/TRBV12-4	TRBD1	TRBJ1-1	CASSRQGGGEAFF
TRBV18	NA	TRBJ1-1	CASSQPTRAEAFF
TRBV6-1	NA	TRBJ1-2	CASSEWGRNYGYTF
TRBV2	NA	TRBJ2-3	CASSENTDTQYF
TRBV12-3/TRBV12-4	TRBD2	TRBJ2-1	CASSLLAGGRVQNEQFF
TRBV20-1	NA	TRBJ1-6	CSARESGRNSPLHF
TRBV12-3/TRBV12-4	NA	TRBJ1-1	CASRLGGEAFF
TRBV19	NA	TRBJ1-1	CASSIGAGQLKNTEAFF
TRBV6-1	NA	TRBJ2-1	CASRGGAHPDEQFF
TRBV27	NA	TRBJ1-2	CASSLLGRRGLLYSNYGYTF
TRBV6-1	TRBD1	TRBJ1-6	CASTRRDRGNSPLHF
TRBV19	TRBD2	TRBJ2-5	CASSIDLTSGTETQYF
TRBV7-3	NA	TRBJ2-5	CASSLSGSVWETQYF
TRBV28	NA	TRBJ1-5	CASSSYPSAYYQPQHF
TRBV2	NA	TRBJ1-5	CASSEREGYSNQPQHF
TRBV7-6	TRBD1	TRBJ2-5	CASSLRGQGYQETQYF
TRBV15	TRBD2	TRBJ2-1	CATSRTGLAGLNEQFF
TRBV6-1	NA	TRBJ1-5	CASSDEVQPQHF
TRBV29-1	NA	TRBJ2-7	CSVDYRVNIYEQYF
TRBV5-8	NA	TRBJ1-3	CASSLFWGVPKRTGNTIYF
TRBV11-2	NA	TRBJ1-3	CASSLGAGPDTIYF
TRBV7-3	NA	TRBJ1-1	CASSRSSQGTEAFF
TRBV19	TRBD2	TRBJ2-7	CASSAILAGARNEQYF
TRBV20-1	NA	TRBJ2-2	CSARFTGNTGELFF
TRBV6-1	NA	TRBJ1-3	CASSEAVGNTIYF
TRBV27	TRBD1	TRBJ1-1	CASSSWTGGNTEAFF
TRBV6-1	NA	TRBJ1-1	CASSENWGSTEAFF
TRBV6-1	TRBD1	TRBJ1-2	CAGRQGPYPNYGYTF
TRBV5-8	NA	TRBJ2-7	CASSLAAISYEQYF
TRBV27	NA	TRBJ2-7	CASSTGMFPYEQYF
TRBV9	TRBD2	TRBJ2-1	CASSGDTGTSGYYSYNEQFF
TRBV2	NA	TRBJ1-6	CASIGGTNSPLHF
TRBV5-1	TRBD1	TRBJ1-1	CASSLGQPVNTEASF
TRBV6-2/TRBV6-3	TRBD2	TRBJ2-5	CASSYSPSGGAGETQYF
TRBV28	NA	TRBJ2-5	CASSNARGLYQETQYF
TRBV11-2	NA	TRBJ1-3	CASSLGGSHSGNTIYF
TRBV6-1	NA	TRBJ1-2	CASSERGEMGNYGYTF
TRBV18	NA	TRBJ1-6	CASSPQGTHNSPLHF
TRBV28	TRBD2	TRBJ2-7	CASRGLYEQYF
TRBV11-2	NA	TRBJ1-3	CASSLVVDRRNTIYF
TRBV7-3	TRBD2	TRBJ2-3	CASSLERGGRADTQYF
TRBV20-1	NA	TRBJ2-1	CSASSGINEQFF